This T cell receptor (beta chain) was captured in a study of CD8 T cells in ankylosing spondylitis. This clonotype was seen more than once but under ten times. TCRdb called the 5' RACE reads again in MiXCR, with one record for every CDR3 protein. The table has just under 350,000 distinct CDR3 sequences, roughly 15% seen once; the top ten hold 1.1%. The TCR comes from a male donor with ankylosing spondylitis or in good health (not recorded which). Input material: blood, either unsorted or a sorted T cell fraction (not recorded which).

The CDR3: CASSLYQGNTEAFF. DNA of the CDR3: TGTGCCAGCAGCTTGTATCAGGGGAACACTGAAGCTTTCTTT. The rearrangement links TRBV5-5 to TRBJ1-1; possible D gene TRBD1, 5 bases. The CDR3 consists of 14 residues. The germline V gene encodes CDR1 SGHKS and CDR2 YYEKEE (reference sequence). Trimming removed 1 base from V and 1 base from J, with 8 bases in between.